This is a list of T cell receptor beta chains from one sample in a study of cytomegalovirus exposure and HLA in healthy donors. The data were produced by immunoSEQ multiplex PCR, yet TCRdb's version contains in-frame clones alone and is incomplete. Of approximately 160,000 clones in the sample, 80% to 90% were seen once. Sequenced: PBMCs. Every receptor here comes from a girl between 10 and 17 years old in good health and CMV-seropositive. Each CDR3 is given with its conserved first and last residue. D genes are given only for firm matches. Where a row states a size, it is once, few, many or the class of an expanded clone; other rows omit it.

-	TRBV2	-	TRBJ1-5	CASTPGNQPQHF	TGTGCCAGCACTCCGGGCAATCAGCCCCAGCATTTT
TRBD2	TRBV7-9	-	TRBJ2-1	CASRGTSYYNEQFF	TGTGCCAGCAGGGGGACTAGCTATTACAATGAGCAGTTCTTC
-	TRBV9	-	TRBJ1-4	CASSAVLTGTKLSF	TGTGCCAGCAGCGCCGTACTCACAGGGACAAAGCTCTCTTTT
-	TRBV9	-	TRBJ1-2	CASSEAGDNYGYTF	TGTGCCAGCAGCGAGGCGGGGGATAACTATGGCTACACCTTC
TRBD1	TRBV6-6	-	TRBJ1-2	CASIMGQENGYTF	TGTGCCAGCATTATGGGACAGGAAAATGGCTACACCTTC
-	TRBV9	-	TRBJ2-3	CASSRSDTQYF	TGTGCCAGCAGCCGGTCAGATACGCAGTATTTT
TRBD1	TRBV28	-	TRBJ1-2	CASSPDRVGYGYTF	TGTGCCAGCAGCCCTGACAGGGTTGGCTATGGCTACACCTTC
-	TRBV2	-	TRBJ1-5	CASSEGGERGQPQHF	TGTGCCAGCAGTGAGGGCGGGGAGCGGGGTCAGCCCCAGCATTTT
-	TRBV2	-	TRBJ1-5	CASTISSNQPQHF	TGTGCCAGTACGATCAGTAGCAATCAGCCCCAGCATTTT
-	TRBV5-1	-	TRBJ2-5	CASTSGATQYF	TGCGCCAGCACTAGTGGGGCAACCCAGTACTTC
TRBD2	TRBV2	-	TRBJ2-1	CASSEAAGGRQDEQFF	TGTGCCAGCAGTGAAGCAGCGGGGGGGCGCCAGGATGAGCAGTTCTTC
-	TRBV7-3	-	TRBJ2-3	CASSLMSTGTDTQYF	TGTGCCAGCAGCTTGATGTCCACAGGGACAGATACGCAGTATTTT
TRBD1	TRBV5-1	once	TRBJ2-2	CASRTDRAGELFF	TGCGCCAGCAGGACGGACAGGGCCGGGGAGCTGTTTTTT
-	TRBV9	-	TRBJ2-2	CASSVESSYTGELFF	TGTGCCAGCAGCGTAGAAAGCTCTTACACCGGGGAGCTGTTTTTT
TRBD1	TRBV6-5	-	TRBJ1-1	CASSYNRGGTEAFF	TGTGCCAGCAGTTACAACAGGGGGGGGACTGAAGCTTTCTTT
-	TRBV7-9	-	TRBJ1-1	CASSSGGAANTEAFF	TGTGCCAGCAGCTCTGGCGGGGCCGCGAACACTGAAGCTTTCTTT
-	TRBV7-9	-	TRBJ2-3	CASRSRIGGSTDTQYF	TGTGCCAGCAGATCCCGTATTGGGGGGAGCACAGATACGCAGTATTTT
-	TRBV27	-	TRBJ1-1	CASSLTTFREPGPYTEAFF	TGTGCCAGCAGTTTAACCACTTTCAGGGAACCGGGCCCCTACACTGAAGCTTTCTTT
TRBD1	TRBV16	-	TRBJ1-1	CASSRRDRDTEAFF	TGTGCCAGCAGCCGACGGGACAGGGACACTGAAGCTTTCTTT
TRBD2	TRBV27	-	TRBJ2-1	CASSLRSGTYNEQFF	TGTGCCAGCAGTTTACGTAGCGGGACCTACAATGAGCAGTTCTTC
TRBD1	TRBV4-1	-	TRBJ2-2	CASSPVGDRDTGELFF	TGCGCCAGCAGCCCCGTCGGGGACAGGGACACCGGGGAGCTGTTTTTT
-	TRBV12-5	-	TRBJ1-2	CASALGGAIRYGYTF	TGTGCTAGTGCCTTGGGGGGGGCAATCAGGTATGGCTACACCTTC
TRBD1	TRBV29-1	-	TRBJ1-1	CSVFDRANTEAFF	TGCAGCGTTTTCGACAGGGCGAACACTGAAGCTTTCTTT
-	TRBV30	-	TRBJ1-2	CAWSRPTDYGYTF	TGTGCCTGGAGTAGGCCGACAGACTATGGCTACACCTTC
TRBD2	TRBV28	-	TRBJ2-7	CASRGEPAYEQYF	TGTGCCAGCCGGGGGGAGCCTGCCTACGAGCAGTACTTC
TRBD1	TRBV27	-	TRBJ2-5	CASSLRQGPAETQYF	TGTGCCAGCAGTTTAAGACAGGGTCCAGCAGAGACCCAGTACTTC
TRBD2	TRBV10-3	few	TRBJ2-1	CAINSGDYNEQFF	TGTGCCATCAATAGCGGGGATTACAATGAGCAGTTCTTC